Listed here are 5 T cell receptor beta chains from one sample, sequenced in a study of PD-L1 blockade in urothelial cancer. Stated time point: peripheral blood 6 weeks after treatment start. Method: immunoSEQ multiplex PCR; TCRdb's copy keeps in-frame clones and lacks some. The data contain 48,000 or so clones, more than 80% of them seen just once; the ten biggest clones take up approximately 10%. The sample here was PBMCs, taken around atezolizumab (anti-PD-L1) treatment. The receptors shown here come from a man between 65 and 85 years old with urothelial cancer.

The rearrangement joins TRBV14 to TRBJ2-6; tentative D call: TRBD2 (6 bases). V was cut by 1 base and J by 2 bases, with 15 bases left in between. CDR3 length: 18 amino acids. Germline V gene sequence: CDR1 SGHDN, CDR2 FVKESK. Written as DNA, the CDR3 is TGTGCCAGCAGCCAAGGACTGGGGGGTCTAACTGGGGCCAACGTCCTGACTTTC. Translation gives CASSQGLGGLTGANVLTF.

This clone was counted only a few times. Here the CDR3 DNA reads TGTGCCATCAGTTCAGGGGGCGCGGACACTGAAGCTTTCTTT. This sequence encodes CAISSGGADTEAFF. This chain connects TRBV10-3 to TRBJ1-1, with TRBD1 matching over 8 bases. CDR1 is ENHRY and CDR2 is SYGVKD in the germline V gene. V was clipped by 5 bases and J by 3 bases; unmatched bases: 5. This CDR3 spans 14 amino acids.

The CDR3 nucleotides are TGTGCCAGCAGCAAAACGGACAGCTACGAGCAGTACTTC. Amino acid sequence: CASSKTDSYEQYF. The J gene is TRBJ2-7, the V gene TRBV7-9, with D maybe TRBD1 (6 bases). Germline-derived CDR1 and CDR2 are SEHNR and FQNEAQ (reference sequence). CDR3 size: 13 residues. V lost 5 bases, J lost 3 bases, and 11 bases lay in between. The full variable domain, completed using reference TRBV7-9 and TRBJ2-7, is DTGVSQNPRHKITKRGQNVTFRCDPISEHNRLYWYRQTLGQGPEFLTYFQNEAQLEKSRLLSDRFSAERPKGSFSTLEIQRTEQGDSAMYLCASSKTDSYEQYFGPGTRLTVT.

The V gene is TRBV6-6, the J gene TRBJ2-1; 9 bases match TRBD2. The germline V gene has CDR1 MNHNY and CDR2 SVGAGI (reference sequence). V lost 5 bases, J lost 4 bases, and 9 bases stayed unmatched. The CDR3 is made up of 16 amino acids. The CDR3 loop reads CASSPSTSGFYNEQFF. The CDR3 coding sequence is TGTGCCAGCAGTCCCTCGACTAGCGGATTTTACAATGAGCAGTTCTTC.

The chain is built from TRBV7-6 and TRBJ2-1; the D gene is possibly TRBD2 (6 bases). Trimming took 3 bases from V and 9 from J, leaving 12 bases between them. The CDR3 length is 13 residues. Germline CDR1 reads SGHVS; CDR2 reads FNYEAQ. CDR3 nucleotide sequence: TGTGCCAGCAGCTTCGGACGGCGGGGTGAGCAGTTCTTC. This gives the protein CASSFGRRGEQFF.